The rows below give T cell receptor beta chains drawn from one sample of a study of post-analysis software for immune sequencing data. MiXCR, applied by TCRdb to the PCR reads, yields one record per CDR3 protein. Among about 570,000 distinct CDR3 sequences listed, 30% to 40% were seen once. The sequencing input was blood. These receptor sequences come from a girl between 2 and 17 years old with multiple sclerosis. CDR3s include the opening cysteine and the closing phenylalanine or tryptophan. Each record gives: J gene, clone size, V gene, D gene, CDR3 DNA, CDR3 protein. A D gene is named only where the DNA matches it firmly. Only part of the rows carry a size: once, few, many, or a class if the clone is expanded.

TRBJ2-7 | - | TRBV24-1 | TRBD1 | TGTGCCACCAGTGATCGCCGGGACAGGATAGACGAGCAGTACTTC | CATSDRRDRIDEQYF
TRBJ1-1 | - | TRBV10-3 | TRBD1 | TGTGCCATCAGTGAACGACAGGGGATGAACACTGAAGCTTTCTTT | CAISERQGMNTEAFF
TRBJ2-3 | few | TRBV20-1 | - | TGCAGTGCTAGAGATTTTTCGGATGGGGCAGGGGGCACAGATACGCAGTATTTT | CSARDFSDGAGGTDTQYF
TRBJ2-6 | few | TRBV12-3/TRBV12-4 | TRBD2 | TGTGCCAGCAGCCCCTCGCGGGGGGACTCCGGGGCCAACGTCCTGACTTTC | CASSPSRGDSGANVLTF
TRBJ2-5 | few | TRBV2 | - | TGTGCCAGCAGTGAAGGAGAGGTGGAGACCCAGTACTTC | CASSEGEVETQYF
TRBJ2-2 | - | TRBV7-3 | TRBD1 | TGTGCCAGCAGCTTAGCCGGACAGGACAACGGGGAGCTGTTTTTT | CASSLAGQDNGELFF
TRBJ1-1 | - | TRBV7-9 | - | TGTGCCAGCAGCTTAGAATTGGACACTGAAGCTTTCTTT | CASSLELDTEAFF
TRBJ2-1 | few | TRBV10-3 | TRBD1 | TGTGCCATCAGAGGACAGGGGAGCTACAATGAGCAGTTCTTC | CAIRGQGSYNEQFF
TRBJ1-1 | - | TRBV5-1 | - | TGCGCCAGCAGCTTGTTAGGGCCGGTGAACACTGAAGCTTTCTTT | CASSLLGPVNTEAFF
TRBJ2-7 | - | TRBV12-3/TRBV12-4 | TRBD2 | TGTGCCAGCAGTTTAGTAGGCCTAGCGGGGGGTTACAATGAGCAGTACTTC | CASSLVGLAGGYNEQYF
TRBJ2-2 | - | TRBV10-3 | - | TGTGCCATCAGTGAGAGGCAGTGGAGAGAGCTGTTTTTT | CAISERQWRELFF
TRBJ2-7 | - | TRBV6-5 | TRBD2 | TGTGCCAGCAGTTACTCGCCTAGCGGGACCTACGAGCAGTACTTC | CASSYSPSGTYEQYF
TRBJ1-1 | - | TRBV11-2 | - | TGTGCCAGCAGCTTAGTTGTAGGCCCAACCCAAGCTTTCTTT | CASSLVVGPTQAFF
TRBJ2-7 | many | TRBV27 | - | TGTGCCAGCAGTTTTCGTGGGGGCGAGCAGTACTTC | CASSFRGGEQYF
TRBJ1-2 | - | TRBV5-1 | - | TGCGCCAGCAGCTTGAGGGACGACTATGGCTACACCTTC | CASSLRDDYGYTF
TRBJ2-3 | - | TRBV20-1 | - | TGCAGTGCTAGAGTTGAGCGCACAGATACGCAGTATTTT | CSARVERTDTQYF
TRBJ2-3 | - | TRBV12-3/TRBV12-4 | TRBD1 | TGTGCCAGCAGTTCCGACAGGGGGCGAGGCACAGATACGCAGTATTTT | CASSSDRGRGTDTQYF
TRBJ2-1 | few | TRBV10-3 | - | TGTGCCATCAGTGAGTCCGGAAGCTCCTACAATGAGCAGTTCTTC | CAISESGSSYNEQFF
TRBJ1-1 | once | TRBV6-1 | - | TGTGCCAGCAGTGAATCTGGGCACACTGAAGCTTTCTTT | CASSESGHTEAFF
TRBJ2-2 | few | TRBV5-6 | TRBD1 | TGTGCCAGCAGTACCTCCGGGACAGGAAACACCGGGGAGCTGTTTTTT | CASSTSGTGNTGELFF
TRBJ1-2 | few | TRBV6-5 | - | TGTGCCAGCAGGGGTTGGAACTATGGCTACACCTTC | CASRGWNYGYTF
TRBJ2-7 | few | TRBV29-1 | TRBD1 | TGCAGCGTATCCTCGGACAGGGGGGGTGTGCAGTACTTC | CSVSSDRGGVQYF
TRBJ2-1 | - | TRBV24-1 | - | TGTGCCACCAGGGACTTAGGTCTCCATGAGCAGTTCTTC | CATRDLGLHEQFF
TRBJ2-1 | few | TRBV11-2 | TRBD1 | TGTGCCAGCAGCCCCCGGGGACAGGACTTCTACAATGAGCAGTTCTTC | CASSPRGQDFYNEQFF
TRBJ2-7 | - | TRBV20-1 | - | TGCAGTGCTCCTAACTCGCTGACAGGTATCTACGAGCAGTACTTC | CSAPNSLTGIYEQYF
TRBJ2-1 | few | TRBV5-1 | - | TGCGCCAGCAGCTTGGTGTCAGGGATAGAGCAGTTCTTC | CASSLVSGIEQFF
TRBJ2-2 | - | TRBV9 | TRBD2 | TGTGCCAGCAGCCCCCGACTAGCGGGGATCGCCGGGGAGCTGTTTTTT | CASSPRLAGIAGELFF
TRBJ2-1 | - | TRBV29-1 | TRBD2 | TGCAGCGTTGAAGTGGGCGGGAGTGACTACGCTGGGAATGAGCAGTTCTTC | CSVEVGGSDYAGNEQFF
TRBJ2-3 | few | TRBV28 | - | TGTGCCAGCAGTTCGCGGGGACCTAGCACAGATACGCAGTATTTT | CASSSRGPSTDTQYF
TRBJ2-1 | - | TRBV11-1 | - | TGTGCCAGCAGCTTAGCGCGCGGGGGCTACAATAAGCAGTTCTTC | CASSLARGGYNKQFF
TRBJ1-4 | - | TRBV5-1 | - | TGCGCCAGCAGCTTGGGTCCCCAGAATGAAAAACTGTTTTTT | CASSLGPQNEKLFF
TRBJ1-3 | - | TRBV7-3 | - | TGTGCCAGCAGCTTAAAGGGGCCAAATTATACCCCGTCTGGAAACACCATATATTTT | CASSLKGPNYTPSGNTIYF
TRBJ2-5 | - | TRBV6-5 | TRBD1 | TGTGCCAGCAGTTCCGGGACAGGGAATGTCGGTATAAAGAAAGAGACCCAGTACTTC | CASSSGTGNVGIKKETQYF
TRBJ2-1 | - | TRBV12-3/TRBV12-4 | - | TGTGCCAGCAGTTCCCCGTATGGACATCAGTTCTTC | CASSSPYGHQFF
TRBJ2-5 | - | TRBV3-1 | - | TGTGCCAGCAGCCGTAACCCGGGACTCCAAGAGACCCAGTACTTC | CASSRNPGLQETQYF
TRBJ1-1 | - | TRBV6-6 | TRBD1 | TGTGCCAGCAGGCGCACCGGGACAGGGGGCGGGAGTACTGAAGCTTTCTTT | CASRRTGTGGGSTEAFF
TRBJ2-3 | - | TRBV20-1 | TRBD2 | TGCAGTGCCAACCCGCTGGGACTAGCGGGGGGGACGAGCACAGATACGCAGTATTTT | CSANPLGLAGGTSTDTQYF
TRBJ1-2 | - | TRBV20-1 | - | TGCAGTGCTAGAGACCCAGGGTTCGGCTACACCTTC | CSARDPGFGYTF
TRBJ2-7 | few | TRBV7-8 | - | TGTGCCAGCAGCTTAGGGCAAACTTCAAATGGCGAGCAGTACTTC | CASSLGQTSNGEQYF
TRBJ2-5 | many | TRBV6-5 | - | TGTGCCAGCAAAATAAGCGGCCAAGAGACCCAGTACTTC | CASKISGQETQYF
TRBJ2-2 | - | TRBV12-3/TRBV12-4 | TRBD1 | TGTGCCAGCAGTCAGACAGGGACCGGGGAGCTGTTTTTT | CASSQTGTGELFF
TRBJ2-2 | once | TRBV7-6 | - | TGTGCCAGCAGCTTAGACTACCCCGGGGAGCTGTTTTTT | CASSLDYPGELFF
TRBJ2-5 | - | TRBV10-3 | - | TGTGCCATCAGTGAAAGCCCCGGGACGCAAGGGACCCAGTACTTC | CAISESPGTQGTQYF
TRBJ2-5 | - | TRBV5-6 | TRBD1 | TGTGCCAGCAGCTTGGAAATAGGGGGCCCAGGAGAGACCCAGTACTTC | CASSLEIGGPGETQYF
TRBJ2-1 | - | TRBV3-1 | TRBD1 | TGTGCCAGCAGCTCGGACAGGGTATCGATTTATGGCTCCTACAATGAGCAGTTCTTC | CASSSDRVSIYGSYNEQFF
TRBJ1-5 | few | TRBV6-1 | TRBD1 | TGTGCCAGCAGTGTTCGACAGGGTTTTCAGCCCCAGCATTTT | CASSVRQGFQPQHF
TRBJ2-7 | few | TRBV29-1 | TRBD1 | TGCAGCGCTCAGGGACAGTCTGGCGAGCAGTACTTC | CSAQGQSGEQYF
TRBJ2-3 | many | TRBV7-2 | - | TGTGCCAGCTCCCACGCCGGGGGTACGCAGTATTTT | CASSHAGGTQYF
TRBJ2-6 | - | TRBV7-9 | - | TGTGCCAGCAGCTTTATACGGGGGGCCGGGGCCAACGTCCTGACTTTC | CASSFIRGAGANVLTF
TRBJ2-1 | - | TRBV6-6 | - | - | CASSSSAQTGYNEQFF
TRBJ1-1 | few | TRBV5-1 | TRBD1 | TGCGCCAGCAGCATTACGGGGACAGGGGGAACTGAAGCTTTCTTT | CASSITGTGGTEAFF
TRBJ2-2 | - | TRBV5-6 | - | TGTGCCAGCAGCAGGACGGCCCAGAACACCGGGGAGCTGTTTTTT | CASSRTAQNTGELFF
TRBJ2-1 | few | TRBV20-1 | - | TGCAGTGCTAGAGACCGGGACTCCTACAATGAGCAGTTCTTC | CSARDRDSYNEQFF
TRBJ1-2 | - | TRBV5-1 | TRBD1 | TGCGCCAGCAACCGGGACAGGGGATCTGATGGCTACACCTTC | CASNRDRGSDGYTF
TRBJ2-5 | few | TRBV6-1 | TRBD2 | TGTGCCAGCAGTGAAGATTTAGCGGGGGCCCAAGAGACCCAGTACTTC | CASSEDLAGAQETQYF
TRBJ2-7 | - | TRBV10-3 | TRBD2 | TGTGCCATCAGTGATGCGAGGACTAGCGGGGGGGCGGGATCCTACGAGCAGTACTTC | CAISDARTSGGAGSYEQYF
TRBJ2-7 | - | TRBV10-3 | - | TGTGCCATCAGTGAGGCCGGGGCCTACGAGCAGTACTTC | CAISEAGAYEQYF